Shown below are 15 T cell receptor beta chains from a single sample sequenced in a study of long-term antiretroviral therapy in people with HIV. With survey level as its setting, the immunoSEQ assay was v3.0. Produced via immunoSEQ multiplex PCR; TCRdb's table is partial and in-frame only. The sample holds 42,000 or so clones, about 89% seen once. This sample comprised unsorted PBMCs, obtained 0.1 years before starting antiretroviral therapy. The origin of the receptors is a woman in her forties or fifties with HIV.

This chain joins TRBV27 and TRBJ2-2; 16 bases fit TRBD2. CDR1 and CDR2 (germline): MNHEY, SMNVEV (reference sequence). The CDR3 runs to 19 residues. V trimming: 3 bases; J trimming: 4 bases; junction bases outside the gene matches: 8. The CDR3 loop reads CASSFPGLAGGGSTGELFF. CDR3 sequence (DNA): TGTGCCAGCAGTTTCCCGGGACTAGCGGGGGGGGGAAGCACCGGGGAGCTGTTTTTT.

The chain has TRBV7-2 and TRBJ2-3; 14 nucleotides line up with TRBD2. Germline assignment: CDR1 SGHTA and CDR2 FQGNSA. The J segment lost 3 bases and the V segment lost 5 bases, leaving 7 bases of the junction unmatched. The CDR3 length is 17 residues. The CDR3 here is CASSPGLAGGWTDTQYF. Written as DNA, the CDR3 is TGTGCCAGCAGCCCAGGACTAGCGGGGGGTTGGACAGATACGCAGTATTTT. Full variable domain (remainder filled in from reference TRBV7-2 and TRBJ2-3): GAGVSQSPSNKVTEKGKDVELRCDPISGHTALYWYRQSLGQGLEFLIYFQGNSAPDKSGLPSDRFSAERTGGSVSTLTIQRTQQEDSAVYLCASSPGLAGGWTDTQYFGPGTRLTVL.

This chain joins TRBV28 and TRBJ1-2, with TRBD1 matching 9 bases. CDR1 is MDHEN and CDR2 is SYDVKM in the germline V gene. The CDR3 spans 14 residues. J was trimmed by 7 bases and V by 6 bases; bases with no gene match: 9. The CDR3 DNA is TGTGCCAGCAGACCCGGGACAGGGTCATCTGGCTACACCTTC. This translates into CASRPGTGSSGYTF.

The chain employs TRBV6-1 and TRBJ2-3; 7 bases are shared with TRBD1. The CDR3 totals 14 residues. CDR1 is MNHNS and CDR2 is SASEGT in the germline V gene. Trimming at V came to 11 bases and at J to 6 bases, leaving 14 bases not matched to a gene. This CDR3 reads CAGNLQGPSDTQYF. In nucleotides, the CDR3 is TGTGCCGGGAATTTACAGGGGCCCAGCGATACGCAGTATTTT.

This rearrangement joins TRBV2 to TRBJ2-7; 7 nucleotides line up with TRBD1. The germline V gene encodes CDR1 SNHLY and CDR2 FYNNEI. This CDR3 is built from 15 residues. V lost 7 bases and J lost 2; bases outside the gene matches: 11. The CDR3 DNA reads TGTGCCAGCATCGCGGAGACAGGGTCGCCCTACGAGCAGTACTTC. This encodes CASIAETGSPYEQYF.

The chain has TRBV11-3 and TRBJ2-2, with 7 nucleotides matching TRBD1. After removal of 5 bases from V and 6 bases from J, the junction contained 9 bases not matched to a gene. CDR1 and CDR2 from the germline V gene are SGHNT and YENEEA. The length of the CDR3 is 15 residues. The CDR3 nucleotides read TGTGCCAGCAGCGGACGACAGGGACAGCCCGGGGAGCTGTTTTTT. This encodes CASSGRQGQPGELFF.

The chain combines TRBV19 with TRBJ2-1; D possibly corresponds to TRBD2 (5 bases). This CDR3 contains 11 residues. Deletions cut 3 bases from V and 8 bases from J, with 5 bases between. The germline V gene has CDR1 LNHDA and CDR2 SQIVND (reference sequence). CDR3 in DNA: TGTGCCAGTAGTATCGGGGATGAGCAGTTCTTC. This sequence encodes CASSIGDEQFF.

Here the CDR3 DNA reads TGTGCCAGCAGCCAAGTTGGCCAGAGACAGGGCCACTATGGCTACACCTTC. Encoded protein: CASSQVGQRQGHYGYTF. The J gene is TRBJ1-2, the V gene TRBV4-2; 7 bases align to TRBD1. The CDR3 has 17 amino acids. Per the germline V gene, CDR1 is LGHNA and CDR2 is YNFKEQ. The V segment lost 1 base and the J segment 3 bases; nucleotides outside the gene matches: 11.

The genes are TRBV4-1 and TRBJ2-2, with 8 bases identical to TRBD2. V shed 5 bases, J shed 0 bases, and the junction held 2 bases outside the gene matches. The CDR3 sequence is 15 residues long. Germline lookup yields CDR1 MGHRA and CDR2 YSYEKL. In DNA form, the CDR3 reads TGCGCCAGCAGCTTTAGCGGGACGAACACCGGGGAGCTGTTTTTT. Amino acid sequence: CASSFSGTNTGELFF.

V gene TRBV5-5 combines with J gene TRBJ1-4; 9 bases are shared with TRBD1. After removal of 4 bases from V and 7 bases from J, the junction contained 8 bases not matched to a gene. CDR1 SGHKS and CDR2 YYEKEE come from the germline V gene (reference sequence). CDR3 length: 15 residues. CDR3 nucleotides: TGTGCCAGCAGCGGACAGGGGAGAGGAGGTGAAAAACTGTTTTTT. Its protein is CASSGQGRGGEKLFF.

This chain joins TRBV5-4 and TRBJ1-2; D is unresolved. Trimming took off 0 bases at V and 2 bases at J, with 5 bases between the two ends. The CDR3 contains 13 residues. Germline-derived CDR1 and CDR2 are SGHNT and YYREEE (reference sequence). CDR3 DNA: TGTGCCAGCAGCTTGGTGGGAAACTATGGCTACACCTTC. This sequence encodes CASSLVGNYGYTF.

This clone was detected once. The chain carries TRBV4-1 and TRBJ2-5; 11 nucleotides line up with TRBD2. CDR3 size: 16 residues. The J segment lost 5 bases and the V segment lost 2 bases, leaving 7 bases of the junction unmatched. CDR1 MGHRA and CDR2 YSYEKL come from the germline V gene. CDR3 loop: CASSQRIAGGRETQYF. CDR3 sequence (DNA): TGCGCCAGCAGCCAAAGGATAGCGGGGGGGCGGGAGACCCAGTACTTC.

The chain links TRBV20-1 to TRBJ2-5, with D unresolved. Deletions cut 3 bases from V and 2 bases from J, with 4 bases between. CDR3 size: 11 residues. The germline V gene encodes CDR1 DFQATT and CDR2 SNEGSKA (reference sequence). The CDR3 region is CSARLQETQYF. In nucleotides, the CDR3 is TGCAGTGCTAGGCTACAAGAGACCCAGTACTTC.

The genes are TRBV11-2 and TRBJ2-7; possibly TRBD2 for D (5 bases). The V and J ends lost 1 base and 2 bases respectively, with 12 bases between them. Germline V CDR1 and CDR2: SGHAT, FQNNGV. This CDR3 spans 15 amino acids. The CDR3 coding sequence is TGTGCCAGCAGCTTAGTGGGGAGCCCTACCTACGAGCAGTACTTC. Residues: CASSLVGSPTYEQYF.

The rearrangement joins TRBV27 to TRBJ2-7; maybe TRBD1 (5 bases). Germline V gene lookup returns CDR1 MNHEY and CDR2 SMNVEV (reference sequence). V shed 4 bases and J shed 2 bases, with 21 bases lying between them. This CDR3 region has 17 residues. In DNA form, the CDR3 reads TGTGCCAGCAGTTCTTCCTACAGGATAAAGATGCCCTACGAGCAGTACTTC. Translating gives CASSSSYRIKMPYEQYF.